This TCR beta chain was captured by sequencing in a study of Ad26.COV2.S vaccination and SARS-CoV-2 variants. The study's findings and limits: Vaccinees reportedly had broad spike-specific CD8+ and CD4+ T cell responses. Measures of TCR breadth and depth may have fallen short of total T cell responses. It was vaccine recipients, not placebo recipients, who had the higher spike-specific TCR breadth.

The sample's treatment: about 20 received Ad26.COV2.S at low or high dose, single or two shots; 5 received placebo; per-sample allocation not given. Each sample was drawn 63 days after the first injection (of vaccine or placebo). Boston supplied an adult donor aged 18-55 years. This clone was recorded once. Its specificity is not known. Libraries were prepared by immunoSEQ multiplex PCR; TCRdb keeps only in-frame clonotypes and omits some of them. The sample consists of almost 400,000 clones, about 88% of them appearing once. The input for sequencing was peripheral blood, taken in a trial of Ad26.COV2.S vaccine versus placebo. The TCR originated in a person between 18 and 65 years old who received the Ad26.COV2.S COVID-19 vaccine or a placebo.

The CDR3 protein is CAISLQGASYGYTF. For the CDR3, the DNA is TGTGCCATCAGTCTACAGGGTGCCTCCTATGGCTACACCTTC. The chain has TRBV10-3 and TRBJ1-2; D is perhaps TRBD1 (6 bases). The CDR3 is made up of 14 amino acids. Germline CDR1 is ENHRY and CDR2 is SYGVKD. V was shortened by 5 bases and J by 4 bases, with 14 bases between the two germline ends.